This paragraph reports one T cell receptor beta chain. The data were taken from a study of CD8 T cells in Susac syndrome. A quantity of about 0.5 to 1 ug RNA underwent reverse transcription using random hexamers. TCRdb redid the calling of the immunoSEQ multiplex PCR reads with MiXCR, one entry per CDR3 protein. This sample has fewer than 200,000 distinct CDR3 sequences, with roughly 95% found just once. The CDR3 has 15 residues. Trimming took off 0 bases at V and 0 bases at J, with 5 bases between the two ends. Germline CDR1 reads LNHNV; CDR2 reads YYDKDF (reference sequence). The sample taken for sequencing was CD8+ T cells from PBMCs. The chain links TRBV15 to TRBJ1-4; D is unclear. The source of this sequence is a human donor with multiple sclerosis. CDR3 nucleotides: TGTGCCACCAGCAGAGATACAGCAACTAATGAAAAACTGTTTTTT. It encodes CATSRDTATNEKLFF.